The 21 T cell receptor beta chains below come from one sample, sequenced in a study of cytomegalovirus exposure and HLA in healthy donors (dated by TCRdb to about 2017). Library generation was performed with the immunoSEQ multiplex PCR assay. The multiplex PCR relied on a mix of 60 forward primers for TCR Vbeta segments and 13 reverse primers for TCR Jbeta segments. TCRdb obtained this table from immuneACCESS and retained in-frame rearrangements with V and J assigned. These tables miss some clones; where compared with another copy, unresolved V genes account for less than half of the shortfall, and the remainder is unexplained. Here the sample has roughly 150,000 clones; 65% to 80% occur a single time. Of the sample, about 4.3% falls within the top ten clones. Sample: PBMCs. These receptors came from a man younger than 35 in good health and CMV-seropositive.

The J gene is TRBJ1-1, the V gene TRBV5-1; D is ambiguous. This CDR3 spans 13 amino acids. Germline values: CDR1 SGHRS, CDR2 YFSETQ. Between the trimmed V and J ends, which lost 0 bases and 0 bases, there was a span of 3 bases. The CDR3: CASSLAVNTEAFF. Written as DNA, the CDR3 is TGCGCCAGCAGCTTGGCGGTGAACACTGAAGCTTTCTTT.

The chain recombines TRBV5-1 with TRBJ2-1; 8 bases are shared with TRBD2. CDR1 is SGHRS, CDR2 YFSETQ, per germline. With 4 bases clipped from V and 10 bases from J, the junction kept 13 bases outside the gene matches. The CDR3 totals 15 residues. The CDR3 DNA follows: TGCGCCAGCAGCCTCAGGGCGGGGGGCCTCGGAGAGCAGTTCTTC. It codes for CASSLRAGGLGEQFF.

This clone showed up just a few times. V usage is TRBV11-3 and J usage is TRBJ1-2, with 7 bases identical to TRBD1. Germline V lookup: CDR1 SGHNT, CDR2 YENEEA. V lost 2 bases, J lost 6 bases, and 12 bases stayed unmatched. The CDR3 is 16 residues long. This CDR3 reads CASSLNVGQLEDGYTF. CDR3 in DNA: TGTGCCAGCAGCTTAAATGTGGGACAGCTTGAAGATGGCTACACCTTC.

The chain uses TRBV7-9 and TRBJ2-6, with D uncertain. Deletions cut 5 bases from V and 0 bases from J, with 11 bases between. The CDR3 runs to 16 residues. CDR1 is SEHNR and CDR2 is FQNEAQ in the germline V gene (reference sequence). The CDR3, as DNA: TGTGCCAGCAGCCATAGCCTGGTCTCTGGGGCCAACGTCCTGACTTTC. It yields the protein CASSHSLVSGANVLTF.

As regards this clone: Different DNA sequences within this sample yield the same CDR3. This rearrangement joins TRBV6-1 to TRBJ1-1; D not certain. The V end was cut by 5 bases, the J end by 1 base, with 5 bases between. Germline CDR1 MNHNS, CDR2 SASEGT. The CDR3 has 12 amino acids. The CDR3 spells CASSRGNTEAFF. CDR3 coding DNA: TGTGCCAGCAGTCGGGGGAACACTGAAGCTTTCTTT.

V usage is TRBV11-2 and J usage is TRBJ1-6; TRBD1 matches at 10 bases. Germline V gene lookup returns CDR1 SGHAT and CDR2 FQNNGV. Trimming removed 3 bases from V and 7 bases from J; junction bases left unmatched: 3. This CDR3 is built from 15 residues. CDR3 coding DNA: TGTGCCAGCAGCTTTGCGACAGGGGGCAATTCACCCCTCCACTTT. It is translated as CASSFATGGNSPLHF.

The V and J genes are TRBV13 and TRBJ1-1; TRBD1 matches 7 bases. The CDR3 sequence is 15 residues long. The J segment lost 2 bases and the V segment lost 5 bases, leaving 8 bases of the junction unmatched. CDR1 and CDR2 (germline): PRHDT, FYEKMQ (reference sequence). CDR3 nucleotides: TGTGCCAGCAGCAAACGACAGGGTTTTAACACTGAAGCTTTCTTT. Residues: CASSKRQGFNTEAFF.

In its sample, this clone was seen a few times. The V gene is TRBV7-6, the J gene TRBJ1-4, with D possibly being TRBD1 (6 bases). CDR3 length: 15 amino acids. The germline V and J ends were trimmed by 2 bases and 8 bases, with 15 bases remaining between them. Germline values: CDR1 SGHVS, CDR2 FNYEAQ. CDR3 residues: CASSLSQGSGEKLFF. The CDR3 DNA is TGTGCCAGCAGCTTATCACAGGGTTCGGGAGAAAAACTGTTTTTT.

This clone was observed a handful of times. This chain joins TRBV5-8 and TRBJ2-7; 7 positions match TRBD1. CDR1 is SGHTS and CDR2 is YDEGEE in the germline V gene. Unmatched junction bases numbered 4, after V lost 4 bases and J lost 3 bases. The CDR3 contains 13 residues. CDR3 DNA sequence: TGTGCCAGCAGCAAGGGACAGTTCTACGAGCAGTACGTC. Translation: CASSKGQFYEQYV.

The V and J genes are TRBV18 and TRBJ1-5; D is uncertain. V was trimmed by 2 bases and J by 3 bases, leaving 11 bases between them. The CDR3 spans 15 residues. Germline-derived CDR1 and CDR2 are KGHSH and LQKENI. In DNA, the CDR3 is TGTGCCAGCTCACCAGATCGGGGTTCCAATCAGCCCCAGCATTTT. Its protein is CASSPDRGSNQPQHF.

V gene TRBV25-1 combines with J gene TRBJ1-5; tentative D call: TRBD1 (5 bases). Trimming removed 4 bases from V and 5 bases from J, with 21 bases in between. In germline, CDR1 is MGHDK, CDR2 SYGVNS. The CDR3 is 17 residues long. This chain's CDR3 is CASSAGRGTGVHQPQHF. In DNA, the CDR3 is TGTGCCAGCAGTGCAGGCCGGGGGACTGGGGTGCATCAGCCCCAGCATTTT. Full variable domain (outside the CDR3, taken from reference TRBV25-1 and TRBJ1-5): EADIYQTPRYLVIGTGKKITLECSQTMGHDKMYWYQQDPGMELHLIHYSYGVNSTEKGDLSSESTVSRIRTEHFPLTLESARPSHTSQYLCASSAGRGTGVHQPQHFGDGTRLSIL.

The gene calls are TRBV2 and TRBJ1-4; D ambiguous. The CDR3 sequence is 13 residues long. V was shortened by 3 bases and J by 13 bases, with 15 bases between the two germline ends. Germline CDR1 SNHLY, CDR2 FYNNEI. CDR3 sequence (DNA): TGTGCCAGCAGTGAGGAGGGAAGGATGGGACTGTTTTTT. This gives the protein CASSEEGRMGLFF.

This chain connects TRBV6-4 to TRBJ1-1, with 9 bases fitting TRBD1. The CDR3 is made up of 15 amino acids. CDR1 MRHNA and CDR2 SNTAGT come from the germline V gene. V lost 3 bases to trimming and J lost 4 bases; unmatched junction nucleotides: 6. This CDR3 reads CASSEGGTGSTEAFF. CDR3 coding DNA: TGTGCCAGCAGTGAAGGGGGGACAGGGAGCACTGAAGCTTTCTTT.

The chain is built from TRBV9 and TRBJ2-2, with 7 bases fitting TRBD1. CDR1 and CDR2 (germline): SGDLS, YYNGEE. Trimming cost V 3 bases and J 5 bases; bases outside gene matches: 13. CDR3 length: 17 residues. The CDR3 DNA reads TGTGCCAGCAGCGCAATAACAGGGGAGCGTATGACCGGGGAGCTGTTTTTT. Protein sequence: CASSAITGERMTGELFF. The full variable domain, in which reference TRBV9 and TRBJ2-2 provide the parts outside the CDR3, is DSGVTQTPKHLITATGQRVTLRCSPRSGDLSVYWYQQSLDQGLQFLIQYYNGEERAKGNILERFSAQQFPDLHSELNLSSLELGDSALYFCASSAITGERMTGELFFGEGSRLTVL.

This chain joins TRBV2 and TRBJ1-1; D is unresolved. Trimming left V 6 bases short and J 1 base short, with 9 bases between. Germline loops: CDR1 SNHLY, CDR2 FYNNEI. The CDR3 sequence is 13 residues long. The CDR3 protein is CASSRLGNTEAFF. The CDR3 nucleotides are TGTGCCAGCAGCCGACTAGGGAACACTGAAGCTTTCTTT.

The chain joins TRBV5-6 to TRBJ2-1; TRBD2 agrees at 10 bases. Germline-derived CDR1 and CDR2 are SGHDT and YYEEEE. The CDR3 length is 15 residues. Trimming at V came to 1 base and at J to 6 bases, leaving 4 bases not matched to a gene. The chain's CDR3 is CASSLTSGDLNEQFF. As DNA, the CDR3 is TGTGCCAGCAGCTTGACTAGCGGGGACCTCAATGAGCAGTTCTTC.

The chain is built from TRBV2 and TRBJ1-5; TRBD1 might be the D (5 bases). Per germline, CDR1 SNHLY and CDR2 FYNNEI. Trimming removed 4 bases at V and 3 bases at J, with 10 bases between. The CDR3 extends over 14 amino acids. The CDR3 here is CASSAGDTNQPQHF. DNA for the CDR3: TGTGCCAGCAGTGCGGGGGATACCAATCAGCCCCAGCATTTT.

The chain recombines TRBV2 with TRBJ1-2, with D maybe TRBD1 (5 bases). Trimming removed 4 bases at V and 0 bases at J, with 12 bases between. Germline CDR1 SNHLY, CDR2 FYNNEI. This CDR3 has 15 residues. In nucleotides, the CDR3 is TGTGCCAGCAGTGCGGAGGGGCCTACTAACTATGGCTACACCTTC. It translates to CASSAEGPTNYGYTF.

This rearrangement joins TRBV2 to TRBJ1-2; TRBD1 might be the D (5 bases). The CDR3 is made up of 12 amino acids. CDR1 is SNHLY, CDR2 FYNNEI, per germline. The V end was cut by 3 bases, the J end by 6 bases, with 8 bases between. The CDR3 sequence: CASSDTGHGYTF. In DNA, the CDR3 is TGTGCCAGCAGTGATACAGGTCATGGCTACACCTTC.

The chain links TRBV11-3 to TRBJ2-3; 7 nucleotides align to TRBD2. The CDR3 is 17 amino acids. V lost 2 bases to trimming and J lost 4 bases; unmatched junction nucleotides: 12. Per germline, CDR1 SGHNT and CDR2 YENEEA. CDR3 loop: CASSLRVAGVVADTQYF. For the CDR3, the DNA is TGTGCCAGCAGCTTACGGGTTGCGGGAGTAGTAGCAGATACGCAGTATTTT.

The rearrangement links TRBV19 to TRBJ1-1, with 9 bases that match TRBD1. The trim removed 7 bases at V and 1 base at J, leaving 4 bases unmatched. The germline gives CDR1 LNHDA, CDR2 SQIVND (reference sequence). The CDR3 length is 14 residues. For the CDR3, the DNA is TGTGCCAGTACCTCGGGACAGGGGAACACTGAAGCTTTCTTT. Its protein product is CASTSGQGNTEAFF.